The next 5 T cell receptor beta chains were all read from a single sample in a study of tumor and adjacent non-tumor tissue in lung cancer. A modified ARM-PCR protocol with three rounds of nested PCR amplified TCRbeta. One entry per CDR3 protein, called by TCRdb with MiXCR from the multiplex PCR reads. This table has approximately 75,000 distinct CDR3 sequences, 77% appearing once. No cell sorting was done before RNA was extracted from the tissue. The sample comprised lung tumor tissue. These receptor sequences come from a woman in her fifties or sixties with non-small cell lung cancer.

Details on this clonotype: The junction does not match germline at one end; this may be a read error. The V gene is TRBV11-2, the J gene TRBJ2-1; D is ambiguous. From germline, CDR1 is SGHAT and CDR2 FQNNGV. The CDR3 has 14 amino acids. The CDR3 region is CISSFGSADNEQFF. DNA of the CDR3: TGTATCAGCAGCTTTGGCAGTGCCGACAATGAGCAATTCTTC. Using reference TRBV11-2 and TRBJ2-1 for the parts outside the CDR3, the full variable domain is EAGVAQSPRYKIIEKRQSVAFWCNPISGHATLYWYQQILGQGPKLLIQFQNNGVVDDSQLPKDRFSAERLKGVDSTLKIQPAKLEDSAVYLCISSFGSADNEQFFGPGTRLTVL.

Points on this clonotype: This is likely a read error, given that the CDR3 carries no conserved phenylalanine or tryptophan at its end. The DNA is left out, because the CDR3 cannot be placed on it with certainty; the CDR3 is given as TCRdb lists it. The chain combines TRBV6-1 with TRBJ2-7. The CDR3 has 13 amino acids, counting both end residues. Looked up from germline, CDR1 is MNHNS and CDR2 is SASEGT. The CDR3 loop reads CASRDRMGSEQNL.

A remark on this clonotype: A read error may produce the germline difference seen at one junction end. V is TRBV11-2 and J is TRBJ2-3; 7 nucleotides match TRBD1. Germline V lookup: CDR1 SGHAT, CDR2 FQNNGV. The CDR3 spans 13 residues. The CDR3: CVSSIDRVDTQYF. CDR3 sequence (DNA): TGTGTCAGCAGCATAGACAGGGTAGATACGCAGTATTTT.

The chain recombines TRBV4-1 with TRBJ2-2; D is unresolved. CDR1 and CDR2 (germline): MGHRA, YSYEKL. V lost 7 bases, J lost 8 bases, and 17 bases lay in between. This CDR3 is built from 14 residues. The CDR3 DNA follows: TGCGCCAGCACCTACACTATAGCCGCTGGGGAGCTGTTTTTT. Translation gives CASTYTIAAGELFF.

The CDR3 is CATKPWGRPQHF. The DNA for the CDR3 is TGTGCCACCAAGCCGTGGGGCCGGCCACAGCATTTT. The V gene is TRBV24-1, the J gene TRBJ1-5; tentative D call: TRBD1 (5 bases). CDR1 KGHDR and CDR2 SFDVKD come from the germline V gene. The CDR3 has 12 residues. V was clipped by 8 bases and J by 13 bases, with 17 bases between them.